This TCR beta chain was recovered during a study of blood T cells in healthy people across ages. This clonotype has only one observation. Germline V gene sequence: CDR1 SGHAT, CDR2 FQNNGV. V gave up 9 bases and J gave up 7 bases, with 19 bases separating them. This CDR3 contains 15 residues. Combining a sample-barcoded 5' primer with a J-beta primer mix, a second PCR ran for about 7 to 12 cycles. TCRdb used MiXCR to reprocess the 5' RACE reads, holding one entry per CDR3 protein. The sample holds about 1 million distinct CDR3 sequences; under 45% are singletons and the top ten take approximately 19%. The chain links TRBV11-2 to TRBJ1-6, with D perhaps matching TRBD1 (5 bases). Sequencing input: blood. This TCR derives from a woman in her sixties or seventies in good health. The DNA of the CDR3 is TGTGCCAGTCAGCCACAGGAAGGATGGAATTCACCCCTCCACTTT. Its protein product is CASQPQEGWNSPLHF.